This TCR beta chain was captured by sequencing in a study of control samples from healthy donors and cancer patients. The V end lost 11 bases, the J end lost 9 bases, and 19 bases lay between the germline ends. Per the germline V gene, CDR1 is KGHDR and CDR2 is SFDVKD. The length of the CDR3 is 13 residues. Generated by immunoSEQ multiplex PCR, the TCRdb table keeps only in-frame clones and is missing some. The repertoire holds 150,000 to 200,000 clones, with 70% to 90% as singletons. The sequencing sample was made of blood. This TCR was recovered from a young man in good health. V usage is TRBV24-1 and J usage is TRBJ2-1, with D maybe TRBD1 (6 bases). DNA of the CDR3: TGTGCCATCAGGGGCGAGGGACGGAGTGAGCAGTTCTTC. This sequence encodes CAIRGEGRSEQFF.